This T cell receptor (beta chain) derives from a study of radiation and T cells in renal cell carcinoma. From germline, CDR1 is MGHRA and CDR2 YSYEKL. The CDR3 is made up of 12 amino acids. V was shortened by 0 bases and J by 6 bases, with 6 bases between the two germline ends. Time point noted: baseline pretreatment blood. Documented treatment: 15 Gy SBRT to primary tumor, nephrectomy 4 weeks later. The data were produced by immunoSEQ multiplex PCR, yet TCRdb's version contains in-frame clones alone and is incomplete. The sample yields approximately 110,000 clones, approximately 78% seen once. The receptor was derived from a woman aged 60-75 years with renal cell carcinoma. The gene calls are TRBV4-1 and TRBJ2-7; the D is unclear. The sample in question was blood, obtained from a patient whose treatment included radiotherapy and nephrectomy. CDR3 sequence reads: CASSQDPREQYF. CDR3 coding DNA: TGCGCCAGCAGCCAAGATCCGCGCGAGCAGTACTTC.